Listed below are T cell receptor beta chains from one sample, sequenced in a study of T-cell reconstitution after alpha-beta-depleted transplantation in children. One entry per CDR3 protein, called by TCRdb with MiXCR from the PCR reads. The table includes around 440,000 distinct CDR3 sequences, under 20% detected once. Sequences were derived from PBMCs, mostly from graft donor cells, sampled 360 days after TCRalphabeta/CD19-depleted stem cell transplant. The receptor source for this set is a boy under two years old who had a stem cell transplant for Wiskott-Aldrich syndrome, so the T cells may come from the graft donor. The CDR3 runs from the conserved cysteine through the conserved F or W. A D gene is named only where the DNA matches it firmly. Clone size is given for some rows only: seen once, a few or many times, or a class if the clone is expanded.

j_call: TRBJ2-1; clone_size: few; v_call: TRBV20-1; d_call: .; cdr3_nt: TGCAGTGCTGTACCCCCCTGGGAGAAGGGGCAGTTCTTC; cdr3_aa: CSAVPPWEKGQFF
j_call: TRBJ2-2; clone_size: many; v_call: TRBV7-9; d_call: TRBD2; cdr3_nt: TGTGCCAGCAGGCGCGGGGGTAACACCGGGGAGCTGTTTTTT; cdr3_aa: CASRRGGNTGELFF
j_call: TRBJ2-6; clone_size: many; v_call: TRBV5-1; d_call: .; cdr3_nt: TGCGCCAGCAGCTTGGACAGGCGATCCAACGTCCTGACTTTC; cdr3_aa: CASSLDRRSNVLTF
j_call: TRBJ1-2; clone_size: few; v_call: TRBV28; d_call: .; cdr3_nt: TGTGCCAGCAGTTTCGGGCCTGCTAACTATGGCTACACCTTC; cdr3_aa: CASSFGPANYGYTF
j_call: TRBJ2-1; clone_size: many; v_call: TRBV12-3/TRBV12-4; d_call: .; cdr3_nt: TGTGCCAGCAGTTTACGTACAGCAGGGGGGCATGAGCAGTTCTTC; cdr3_aa: CASSLRTAGGHEQFF
j_call: TRBJ2-7; clone_size: .; v_call: TRBV28; d_call: .; cdr3_nt: TGTGCCAGCAGCTTCGGGAGCCCATCCTACGAGCAGTACTTC; cdr3_aa: CASSFGSPSYEQYF
j_call: TRBJ2-3; clone_size: .; v_call: TRBV2; d_call: .; cdr3_nt: TGTGCCAGCACCCCCCGAAGGGGCACAGATACGCAGTATTTT; cdr3_aa: CASTPRRGTDTQYF
j_call: TRBJ2-6; clone_size: few; v_call: TRBV6-5; d_call: .; cdr3_nt: TGTGCCAGCAGTTCAATTACCGGGACGGCGAGCTCTGGGGCCAACGTCCTGACTTTC; cdr3_aa: CASSSITGTASSGANVLTF
j_call: TRBJ2-5; clone_size: .; v_call: TRBV18; d_call: .; cdr3_nt: TGTGCCAGCTCACCACTGAAGGGGACGCGGGAGACCCAGTACTTC; cdr3_aa: CASSPLKGTRETQYF
j_call: TRBJ2-3; clone_size: few; v_call: TRBV20-1; d_call: TRBD1; cdr3_nt: TGCAGCGCGACAGGGGGCACAGATACGCAGTATTTT; cdr3_aa: CSATGGTDTQYF
j_call: TRBJ2-6; clone_size: few; v_call: TRBV11-2; d_call: .; cdr3_nt: TGTGCCAGCAGCTCCGGGACCCCTCCTTACTCTGGGGCCAACGTCCTGACTTTC; cdr3_aa: CASSSGTPPYSGANVLTF
j_call: TRBJ2-1; clone_size: .; v_call: TRBV20-1; d_call: .; cdr3_nt: TGCAGTGCTAGAGATCAAGCCCCAAGCGGACCCCTTCGGTATGAGCAGTTCTTC; cdr3_aa: CSARDQAPSGPLRYEQFF
j_call: TRBJ2-2; clone_size: .; v_call: TRBV11-2; d_call: .; cdr3_nt: TGTGCCAGCAGCTTAGGGGTCCGGATGGGGGAGCTGTTTTTT; cdr3_aa: CASSLGVRMGELFF
j_call: TRBJ1-1; clone_size: few; v_call: TRBV25-1; d_call: .; cdr3_nt: TGTGCCAGGACGGGGCGGAACACTGAAGCTTTCTTT; cdr3_aa: CARTGRNTEAFF
j_call: TRBJ2-7; clone_size: many; v_call: TRBV28; d_call: TRBD2; cdr3_nt: TGTGCCAGCAGTTTACCGGGGGGGGCATACGAGCAGTACTTC; cdr3_aa: CASSLPGGAYEQYF
j_call: TRBJ2-7; clone_size: few; v_call: TRBV12-3/TRBV12-4; d_call: TRBD2; cdr3_nt: TGTGCCAGCAGTCCGCCCTGGGGGGGGAGACGCGAGCAGTACTTC; cdr3_aa: CASSPPWGGRREQYF
j_call: TRBJ2-1; clone_size: few; v_call: TRBV3-1; d_call: TRBD2; cdr3_nt: TGTGCCAGCAGCCAAGAATGGGCGGGAGGGTACGATGAGCAGTTCTTC; cdr3_aa: CASSQEWAGGYDEQFF
j_call: TRBJ2-7; clone_size: few; v_call: TRBV20-1; d_call: .; cdr3_nt: TGCAGTGCTACCAGACCGACTCCTCCCTACGAGCAGTACTTC; cdr3_aa: CSATRPTPPYEQYF
j_call: TRBJ2-1; clone_size: few; v_call: TRBV4-3; d_call: TRBD1; cdr3_nt: TGCGCCAGCAGCCAACCCGGGGACAGAGGCTCTGAGCAGTTCTTC; cdr3_aa: CASSQPGDRGSEQFF
j_call: TRBJ2-7; clone_size: few; v_call: TRBV7-9; d_call: .; cdr3_nt: TGTGCCAGCAGCCCACTCAGCGGGACAGCCTCCCCTACAGAGCAGTACTTC; cdr3_aa: CASSPLSGTASPTEQYF
j_call: TRBJ1-4; clone_size: many; v_call: TRBV12-3/TRBV12-4; d_call: TRBD1; cdr3_nt: TGTGCCAGCAGACAGGGGGCCAGTGAAAAACTGTTTTTT; cdr3_aa: CASRQGASEKLFF
j_call: TRBJ1-4; clone_size: few; v_call: TRBV29-1; d_call: .; cdr3_nt: TGCAGCGTTAGGCCCAGAGCAACTAATGAAAAACTGTTTTTT; cdr3_aa: CSVRPRATNEKLFF
j_call: TRBJ2-1; clone_size: many; v_call: TRBV5-1; d_call: .; cdr3_nt: TGCGCCAGCAGCTCCCAGGGATTAGGCTACAATGAGCAGTTCTTC; cdr3_aa: CASSSQGLGYNEQFF
j_call: TRBJ2-6; clone_size: .; v_call: TRBV10-3; d_call: .; cdr3_nt: TGTGCCATCAGTGAGTTTGGGGCCAACGTCCTGACTTTC; cdr3_aa: CAISEFGANVLTF
j_call: TRBJ2-1; clone_size: few; v_call: TRBV29-1; d_call: .; cdr3_nt: TGCAGCGTTGGACCCTTTAGGGACTATGAGCAGTTCTTC; cdr3_aa: CSVGPFRDYEQFF
j_call: TRBJ2-5; clone_size: .; v_call: TRBV20-1; d_call: .; cdr3_nt: TGCAGTGCTACAGGGGTTACCCAAGAGACCCAGTACTTC; cdr3_aa: CSATGVTQETQYF
j_call: TRBJ1-1; clone_size: .; v_call: TRBV6-5; d_call: TRBD1; cdr3_nt: TGTGCCAGCAGTTACCTCCCGGGACAGGTGAACACTGAAGCTTTCTTT; cdr3_aa: CASSYLPGQVNTEAFF
j_call: TRBJ2-7; clone_size: .; v_call: TRBV12-3/TRBV12-4; d_call: .; cdr3_nt: TGTGCCAGCAGTTTTCCCGCAAAGCATAATTCCCACGAGCAGTACTTC; cdr3_aa: CASSFPAKHNSHEQYF